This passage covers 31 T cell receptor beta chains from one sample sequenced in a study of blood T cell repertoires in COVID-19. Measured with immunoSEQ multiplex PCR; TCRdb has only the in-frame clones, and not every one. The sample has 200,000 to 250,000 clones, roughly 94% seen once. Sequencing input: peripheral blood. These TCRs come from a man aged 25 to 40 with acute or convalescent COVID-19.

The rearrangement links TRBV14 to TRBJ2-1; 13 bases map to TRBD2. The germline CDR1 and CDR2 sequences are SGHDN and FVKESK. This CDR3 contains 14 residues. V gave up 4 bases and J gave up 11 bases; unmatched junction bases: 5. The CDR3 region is CASSPGLAGTKQFF. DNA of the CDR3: TGTGCCAGCAGCCCGGGACTAGCGGGGACCAAGCAGTTCTTC. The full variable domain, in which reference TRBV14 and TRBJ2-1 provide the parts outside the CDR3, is EAGVTQFPSHSVIEKGQTVTLRCDPISGHDNLYWYRRVMGKEIKFLLHFVKESKQDESGMPNNRFLAERTGGTYSTLKVQPAELEDSGVYFCASSPGLAGTKQFFGPGTRLTVL.

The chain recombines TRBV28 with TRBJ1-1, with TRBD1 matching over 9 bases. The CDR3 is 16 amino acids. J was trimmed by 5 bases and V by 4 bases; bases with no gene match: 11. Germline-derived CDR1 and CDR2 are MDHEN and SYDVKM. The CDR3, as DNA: TGTGCCAGCAGTTCGTTACCCGGGACAGGGTCAACTGAAGCTTTCTTT. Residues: CASSSLPGTGSTEAFF. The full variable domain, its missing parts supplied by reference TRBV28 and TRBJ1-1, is DVKVTQSSRYLVKRTGEKVFLECVQDMDHENMFWYRQDPGLGLRLIYFSYDVKMKEKGDIPEGYSVSREKKERFSLILESASTNQTSMYLCASSSLPGTGSTEAFFGQGTRLTVV.

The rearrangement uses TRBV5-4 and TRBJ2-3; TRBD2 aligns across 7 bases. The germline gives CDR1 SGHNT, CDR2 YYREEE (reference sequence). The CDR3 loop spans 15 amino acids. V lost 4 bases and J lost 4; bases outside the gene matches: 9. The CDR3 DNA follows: TGTGCCAGCAGCACCAGGATTGGGAGGGCAGATACGCAGTATTTT. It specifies CASSTRIGRADTQYF.

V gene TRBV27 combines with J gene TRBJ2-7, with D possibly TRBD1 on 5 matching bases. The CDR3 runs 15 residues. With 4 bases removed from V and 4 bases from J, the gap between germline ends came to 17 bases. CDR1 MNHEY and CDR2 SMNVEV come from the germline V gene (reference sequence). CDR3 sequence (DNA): TGTGCCAGCAGTTCGACGGCAGGGTGGTCGTACGAGCAGTACTTC. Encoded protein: CASSSTAGWSYEQYF.

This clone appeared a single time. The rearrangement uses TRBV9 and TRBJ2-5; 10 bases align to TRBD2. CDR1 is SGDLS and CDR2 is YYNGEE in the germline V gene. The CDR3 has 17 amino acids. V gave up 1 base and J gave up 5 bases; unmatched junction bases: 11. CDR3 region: CASSVKSGGAVVETQYF. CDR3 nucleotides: TGTGCCAGCAGCGTAAAAAGCGGGGGGGCTGTCGTGGAGACCCAGTACTTC.

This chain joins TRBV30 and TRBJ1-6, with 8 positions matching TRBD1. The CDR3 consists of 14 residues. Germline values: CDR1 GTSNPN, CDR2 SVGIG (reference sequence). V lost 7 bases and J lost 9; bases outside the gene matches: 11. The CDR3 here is CASPGQVASSPLHF. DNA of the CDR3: TGTGCCTCCCCGGGACAGGTAGCGAGTTCACCCCTCCACTTT.

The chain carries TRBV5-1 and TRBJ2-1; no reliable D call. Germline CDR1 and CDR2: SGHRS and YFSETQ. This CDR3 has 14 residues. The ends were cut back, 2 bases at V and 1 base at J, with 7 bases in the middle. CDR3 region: CASSFAESYNEQFF. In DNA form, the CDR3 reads TGCGCCAGCAGCTTTGCGGAGTCCTACAATGAGCAGTTCTTC.

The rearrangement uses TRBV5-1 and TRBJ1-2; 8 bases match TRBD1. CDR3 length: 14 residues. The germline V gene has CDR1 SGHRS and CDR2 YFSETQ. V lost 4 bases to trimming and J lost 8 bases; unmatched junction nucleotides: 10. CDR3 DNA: TGCGCCAGCAGCCCAACCGGGACAGGCAACGGCTACACCTTC. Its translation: CASSPTGTGNGYTF.

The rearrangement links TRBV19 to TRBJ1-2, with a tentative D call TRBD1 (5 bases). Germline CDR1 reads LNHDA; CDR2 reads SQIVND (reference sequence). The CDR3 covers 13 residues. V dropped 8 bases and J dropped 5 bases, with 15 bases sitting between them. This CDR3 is CASHNPTVYGYTF. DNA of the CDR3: TGTGCCAGTCACAACCCGACAGTTTATGGCTACACCTTC.

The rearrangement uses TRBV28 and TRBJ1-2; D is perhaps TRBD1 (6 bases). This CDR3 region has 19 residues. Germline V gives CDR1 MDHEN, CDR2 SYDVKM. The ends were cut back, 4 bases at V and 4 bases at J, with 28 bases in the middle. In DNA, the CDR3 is TGTGCCAGCAGTTGGGGGCGTTTCGGAGGCGGCAGTCCCCCCTATGGCTACACCTTC. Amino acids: CASSWGRFGGGSPPYGYTF.

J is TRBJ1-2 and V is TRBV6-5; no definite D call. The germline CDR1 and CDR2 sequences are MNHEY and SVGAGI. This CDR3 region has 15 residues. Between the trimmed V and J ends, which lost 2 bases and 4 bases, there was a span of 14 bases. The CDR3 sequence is CASSYQVLSPYGYTF. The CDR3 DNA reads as TGTGCCAGCAGTTACCAGGTGCTGAGTCCCTATGGCTACACCTTC.

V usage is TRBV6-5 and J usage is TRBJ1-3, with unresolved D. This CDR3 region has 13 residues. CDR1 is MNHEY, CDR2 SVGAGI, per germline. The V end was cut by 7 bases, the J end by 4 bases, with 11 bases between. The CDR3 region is CASIGQVGNTIYF. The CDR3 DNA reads TGTGCCAGCATCGGCCAGGTGGGAAACACCATATATTTT.

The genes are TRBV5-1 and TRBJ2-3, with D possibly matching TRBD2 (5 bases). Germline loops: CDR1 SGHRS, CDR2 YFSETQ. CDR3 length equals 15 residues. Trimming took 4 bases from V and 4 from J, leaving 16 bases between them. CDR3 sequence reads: CASSPGRGRADTQYF. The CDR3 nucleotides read TGCGCCAGCAGCCCAGGTCGGGGTCGAGCAGATACGCAGTATTTT.

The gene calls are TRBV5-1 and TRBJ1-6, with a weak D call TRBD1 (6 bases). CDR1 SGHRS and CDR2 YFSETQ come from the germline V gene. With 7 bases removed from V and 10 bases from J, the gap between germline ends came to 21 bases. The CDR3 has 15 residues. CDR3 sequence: CASRSEGGEGSPLHF. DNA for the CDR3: TGCGCCAGCCGCTCTGAAGGGGGAGAGGGGTCACCCCTCCACTTT.

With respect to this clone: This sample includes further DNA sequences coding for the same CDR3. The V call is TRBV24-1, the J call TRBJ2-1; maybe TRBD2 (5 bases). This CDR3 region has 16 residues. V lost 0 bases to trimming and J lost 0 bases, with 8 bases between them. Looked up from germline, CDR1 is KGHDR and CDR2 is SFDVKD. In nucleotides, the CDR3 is TGTGCCACCAGTGATTTGAAGGCGGGCTCCTACAATGAGCAGTTCTTC. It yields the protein CATSDLKAGSYNEQFF.

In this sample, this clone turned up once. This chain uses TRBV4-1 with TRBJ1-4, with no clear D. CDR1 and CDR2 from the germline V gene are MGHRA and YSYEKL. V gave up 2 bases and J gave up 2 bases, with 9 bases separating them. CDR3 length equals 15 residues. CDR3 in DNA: TGCGCCAGCAGCCAAAACGCGTTGACTAATGAAAAACTGTTTTTT. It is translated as CASSQNALTNEKLFF.

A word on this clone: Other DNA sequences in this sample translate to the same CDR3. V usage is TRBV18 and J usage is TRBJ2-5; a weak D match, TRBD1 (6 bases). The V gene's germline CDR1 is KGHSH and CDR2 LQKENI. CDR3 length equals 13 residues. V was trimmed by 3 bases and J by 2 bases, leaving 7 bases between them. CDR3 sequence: CASSPGQQETQYF. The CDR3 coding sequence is TGTGCCAGCTCACCTGGACAGCAAGAGACCCAGTACTTC.

CDR3 protein: CATSSRRTGLEAFF. The CDR3 nucleotides are TGTGCCACCAGCAGTAGACGTACAGGGCTAGAAGCTTTCTTT. V usage is TRBV15 and J usage is TRBJ1-1; the D gene is possibly TRBD1 (6 bases). Germline loops: CDR1 LNHNV, CDR2 YYDKDF (reference sequence). The CDR3 is made up of 14 amino acids. The V end was cut by 3 bases, the J end by 8 bases, with 16 bases between.

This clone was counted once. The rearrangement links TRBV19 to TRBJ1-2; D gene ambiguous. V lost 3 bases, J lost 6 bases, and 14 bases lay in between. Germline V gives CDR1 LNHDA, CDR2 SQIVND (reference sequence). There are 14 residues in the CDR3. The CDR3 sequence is CASSIDWAFDGYTF. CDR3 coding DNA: TGTGCCAGTAGTATTGATTGGGCTTTTGATGGCTACACCTTC.

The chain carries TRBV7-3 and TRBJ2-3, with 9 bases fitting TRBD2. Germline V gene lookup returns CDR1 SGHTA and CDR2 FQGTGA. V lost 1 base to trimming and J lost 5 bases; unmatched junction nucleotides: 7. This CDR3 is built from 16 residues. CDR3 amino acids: CASSLIRAGGGDTQYF. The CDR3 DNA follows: TGTGCCAGCAGCTTAATTCGAGCGGGGGGCGGAGATACGCAGTATTTT.

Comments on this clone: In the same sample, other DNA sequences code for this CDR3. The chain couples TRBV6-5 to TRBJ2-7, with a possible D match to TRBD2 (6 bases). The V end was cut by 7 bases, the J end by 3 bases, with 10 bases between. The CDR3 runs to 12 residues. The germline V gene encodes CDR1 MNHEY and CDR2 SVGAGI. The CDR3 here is CASTAGNYEQYF. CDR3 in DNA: TGTGCCAGCACGGCGGGGAACTACGAGCAGTACTTC.

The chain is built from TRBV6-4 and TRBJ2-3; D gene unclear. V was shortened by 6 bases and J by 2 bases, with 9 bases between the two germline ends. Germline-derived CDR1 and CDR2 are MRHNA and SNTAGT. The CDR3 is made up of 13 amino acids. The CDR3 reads CASSTESTDTQYF. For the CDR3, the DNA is TGTGCCAGCAGCACAGAATCCACAGATACGCAGTATTTT.

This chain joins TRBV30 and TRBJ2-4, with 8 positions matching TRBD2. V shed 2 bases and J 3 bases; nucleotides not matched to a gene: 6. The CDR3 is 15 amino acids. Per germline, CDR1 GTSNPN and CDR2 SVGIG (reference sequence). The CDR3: CAWSPPGGGKNIQYF. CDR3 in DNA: TGTGCCTGGAGTCCCCCGGGAGGGGGCAAAAACATTCAGTACTTC.

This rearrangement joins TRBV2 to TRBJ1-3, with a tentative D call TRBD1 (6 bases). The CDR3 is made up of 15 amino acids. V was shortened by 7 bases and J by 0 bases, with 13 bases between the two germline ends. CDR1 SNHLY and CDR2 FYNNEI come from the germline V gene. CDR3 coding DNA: TGTGCCAGCAACAGGGAGTGGACCTCTGGAAACACCATATATTTT. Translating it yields CASNREWTSGNTIYF.

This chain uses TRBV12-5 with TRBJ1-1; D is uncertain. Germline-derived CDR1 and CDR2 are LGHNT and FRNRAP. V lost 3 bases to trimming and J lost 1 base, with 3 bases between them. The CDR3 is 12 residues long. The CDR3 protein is CASGFGNTEAFF. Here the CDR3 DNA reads TGTGCTAGTGGTTTCGGGAACACTGAAGCTTTCTTT.

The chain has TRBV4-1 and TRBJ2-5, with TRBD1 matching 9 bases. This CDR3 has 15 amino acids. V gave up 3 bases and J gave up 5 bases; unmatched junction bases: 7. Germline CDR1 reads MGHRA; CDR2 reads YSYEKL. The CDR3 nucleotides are TGCGCCAGCAGCCACGGGAACAGGGGGCAGGAGACCCAGTACTTC. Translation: CASSHGNRGQETQYF.

CDR3 protein: CASRRSRANVLTF. The CDR3 coding sequence is TGTGCCAGCAGGAGGAGCCGGGCCAACGTCCTGACTTTC. This chain connects TRBV28 to TRBJ2-6; D is unresolved. The CDR3 has 13 residues. Germline values: CDR1 MDHEN, CDR2 SYDVKM. V lost 6 bases, J lost 5 bases, and 8 bases lay in between.

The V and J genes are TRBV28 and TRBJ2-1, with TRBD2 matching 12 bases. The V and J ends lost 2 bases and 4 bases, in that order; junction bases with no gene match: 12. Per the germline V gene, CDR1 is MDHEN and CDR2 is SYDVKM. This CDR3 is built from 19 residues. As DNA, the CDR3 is TGTGCCAGCAGTTTAACCCCGGCTAGCGGGAGGGACTTATACAATGAGCAGTTCTTC. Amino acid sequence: CASSLTPASGRDLYNEQFF.

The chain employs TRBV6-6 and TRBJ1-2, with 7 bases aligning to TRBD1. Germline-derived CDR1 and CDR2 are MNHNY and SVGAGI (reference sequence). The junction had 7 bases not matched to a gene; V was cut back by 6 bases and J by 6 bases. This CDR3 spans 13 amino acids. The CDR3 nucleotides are TGTGCCAGCAGGCAGGGGGAGAAGGATGGCTACACCTTC. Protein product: CASRQGEKDGYTF.

The CDR3 DNA sequence: TGCAGCTCCAGAATCGGGGTGGGAGTGGTAAGCCAAGAGACCCAGTACTTC. This sequence encodes CSSRIGVGVVSQETQYF. The V and J genes are TRBV29-1 and TRBJ2-5, with D maybe TRBD2 (5 bases). V lost 8 bases and J 1 base, leaving 26 bases between the germline ends. Germline V gives CDR1 SQVTM, CDR2 ANQGSEA. This CDR3 is built from 17 residues.

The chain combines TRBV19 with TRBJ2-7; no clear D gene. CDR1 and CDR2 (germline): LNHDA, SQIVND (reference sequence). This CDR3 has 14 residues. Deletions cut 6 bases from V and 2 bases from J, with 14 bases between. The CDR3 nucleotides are TGTGCCAGTAGCTCCCCGACTGCCACCTACGAGCAGTACTTC. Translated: CASSSPTATYEQYF.